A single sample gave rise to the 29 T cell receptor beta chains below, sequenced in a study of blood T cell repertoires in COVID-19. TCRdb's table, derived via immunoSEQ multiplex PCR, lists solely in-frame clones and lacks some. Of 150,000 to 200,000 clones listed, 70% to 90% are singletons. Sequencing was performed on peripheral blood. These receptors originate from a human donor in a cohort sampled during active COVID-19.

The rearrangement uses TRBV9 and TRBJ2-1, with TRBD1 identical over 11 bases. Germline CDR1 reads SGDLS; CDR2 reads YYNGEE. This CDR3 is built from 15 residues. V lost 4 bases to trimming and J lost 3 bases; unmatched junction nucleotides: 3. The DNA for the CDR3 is TGTGCCAGCAGCCCGGGGACAGGGGGCTACAATGAGCAGTTCTTC. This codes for CASSPGTGGYNEQFF.

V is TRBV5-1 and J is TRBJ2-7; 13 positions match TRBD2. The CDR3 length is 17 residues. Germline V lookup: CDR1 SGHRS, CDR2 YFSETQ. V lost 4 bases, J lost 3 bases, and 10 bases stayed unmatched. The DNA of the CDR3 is TGCGCCAGCAGCACACACGGGACTAGCGGGGTTAGCTACGAGCAGTACTTC. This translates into CASSTHGTSGVSYEQYF.

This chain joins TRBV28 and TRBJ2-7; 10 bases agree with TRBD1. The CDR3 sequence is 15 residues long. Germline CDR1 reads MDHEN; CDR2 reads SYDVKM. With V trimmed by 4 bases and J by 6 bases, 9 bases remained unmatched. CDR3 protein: CASSSIGDRGSEQYF. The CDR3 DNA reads TGTGCCAGCAGTTCTATCGGGGACAGGGGTAGCGAGCAGTACTTC.

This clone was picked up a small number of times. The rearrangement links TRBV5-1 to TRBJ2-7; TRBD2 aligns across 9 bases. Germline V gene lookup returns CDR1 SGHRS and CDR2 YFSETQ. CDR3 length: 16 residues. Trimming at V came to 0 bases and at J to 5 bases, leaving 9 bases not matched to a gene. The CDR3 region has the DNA TGCGCCAGCAGCTTGGTTAGCGGGAGAAGGGGCGACGAGCAGTACTTC. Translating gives CASSLVSGRRGDEQYF.

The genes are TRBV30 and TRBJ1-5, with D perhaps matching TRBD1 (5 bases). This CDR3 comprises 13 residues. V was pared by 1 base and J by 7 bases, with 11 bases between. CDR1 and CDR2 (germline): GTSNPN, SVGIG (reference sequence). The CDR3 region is CAWSGGDEQPQHF. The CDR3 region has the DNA TGTGCCTGGAGTGGGGGGGACGAGCAGCCCCAGCATTTT.

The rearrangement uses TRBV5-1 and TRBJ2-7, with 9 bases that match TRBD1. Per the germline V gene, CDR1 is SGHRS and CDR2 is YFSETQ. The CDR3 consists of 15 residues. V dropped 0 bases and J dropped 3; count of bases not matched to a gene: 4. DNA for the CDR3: TGCGCCAGCAGCTTGGACCCGGGACAGGGCTACGAGCAGTACTTC. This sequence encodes CASSLDPGQGYEQYF.

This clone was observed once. In DNA, the CDR3 is TGTGCCAGCAGCTTCAGGGGAGGGGGGACTGGCGAGCAGTACTTC. Its translation: CASSFRGGGTGEQYF. The chain combines TRBV5-5 with TRBJ2-7; D may be TRBD2 (7 bases). CDR1 and CDR2 from the germline V gene are SGHKS and YYEKEE (reference sequence). The CDR3 runs to 15 residues. V lost 2 bases to trimming and J lost 6 bases, with 18 bases between them.

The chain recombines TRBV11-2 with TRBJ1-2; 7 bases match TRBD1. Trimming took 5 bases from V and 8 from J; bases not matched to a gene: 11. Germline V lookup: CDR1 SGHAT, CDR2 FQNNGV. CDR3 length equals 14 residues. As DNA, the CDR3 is TGTGCCAGCAGCCCGAGTGGACAGGCCGGGGGCTACACCTTC. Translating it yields CASSPSGQAGGYTF.

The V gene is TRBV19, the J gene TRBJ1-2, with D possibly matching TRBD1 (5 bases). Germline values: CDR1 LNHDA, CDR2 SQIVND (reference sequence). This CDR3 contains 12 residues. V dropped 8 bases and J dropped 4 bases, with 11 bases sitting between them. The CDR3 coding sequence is TGTGCCAGTCAGCATAGGGGCTATGGCTACACCTTC. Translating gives CASQHRGYGYTF.

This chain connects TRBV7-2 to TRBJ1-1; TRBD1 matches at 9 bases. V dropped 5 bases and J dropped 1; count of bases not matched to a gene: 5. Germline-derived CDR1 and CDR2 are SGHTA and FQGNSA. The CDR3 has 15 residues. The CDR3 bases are TGTGCCAGCAGCATTCCACAGGGGGCGAACACTGAAGCTTTCTTT. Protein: CASSIPQGANTEAFF.

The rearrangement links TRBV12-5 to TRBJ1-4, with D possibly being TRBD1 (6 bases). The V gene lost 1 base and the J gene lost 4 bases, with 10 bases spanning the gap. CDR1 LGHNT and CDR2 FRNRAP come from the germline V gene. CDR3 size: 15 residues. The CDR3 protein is CASGLGTAYNEKLFF. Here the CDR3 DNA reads TGTGCTAGTGGTTTGGGGACAGCTTATAATGAAAAACTGTTTTTT.

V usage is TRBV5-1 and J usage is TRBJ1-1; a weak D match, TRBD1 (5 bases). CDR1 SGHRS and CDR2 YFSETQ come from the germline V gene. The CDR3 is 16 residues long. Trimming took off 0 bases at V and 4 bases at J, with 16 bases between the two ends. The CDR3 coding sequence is TGCGCCAGCAGCTTGGTGTCAGGGTATGCGGTCACTGAAGCTTTCTTT. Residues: CASSLVSGYAVTEAFF. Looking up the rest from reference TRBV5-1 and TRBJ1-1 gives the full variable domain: KAGVTQTPRYLIKTRGQQVTLSCSPISGHRSVSWYQQTPGQGLQFLFEYFSETQRNKGNFPGRFSGRQFSNSRSEMNVSTLELGDSALYLCASSLVSGYAVTEAFFGQGTRLTVV.

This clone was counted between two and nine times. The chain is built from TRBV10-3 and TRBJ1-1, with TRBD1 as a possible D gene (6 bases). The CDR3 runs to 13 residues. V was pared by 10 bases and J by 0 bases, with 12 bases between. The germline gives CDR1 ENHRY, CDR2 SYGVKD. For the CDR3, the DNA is TGTGCCACTCGGCAGGGGTTGAACACTGAAGCTTTCTTT. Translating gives CATRQGLNTEAFF.

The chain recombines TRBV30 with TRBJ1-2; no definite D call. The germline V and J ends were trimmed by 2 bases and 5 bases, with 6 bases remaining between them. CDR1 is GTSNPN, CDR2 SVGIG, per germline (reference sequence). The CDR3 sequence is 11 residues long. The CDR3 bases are TGTGCCTGGAGTACGAGTTATGGCTACACCTTC. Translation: CAWSTSYGYTF.

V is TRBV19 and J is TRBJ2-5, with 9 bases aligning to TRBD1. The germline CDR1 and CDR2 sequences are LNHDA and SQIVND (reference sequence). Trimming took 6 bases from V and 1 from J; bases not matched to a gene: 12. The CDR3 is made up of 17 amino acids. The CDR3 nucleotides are TGTGCCAGTAGCCCGGGACAGGGTTTTTTGGGCCAAGAGACCCAGTACTTC. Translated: CASSPGQGFLGQETQYF.

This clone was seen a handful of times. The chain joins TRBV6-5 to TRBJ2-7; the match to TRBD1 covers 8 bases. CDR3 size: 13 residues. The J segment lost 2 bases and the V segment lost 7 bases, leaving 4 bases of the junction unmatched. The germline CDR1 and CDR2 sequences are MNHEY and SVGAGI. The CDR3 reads CASIGTGAYEQYF. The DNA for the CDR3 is TGTGCCAGCATTGGGACAGGTGCCTACGAGCAGTACTTC.

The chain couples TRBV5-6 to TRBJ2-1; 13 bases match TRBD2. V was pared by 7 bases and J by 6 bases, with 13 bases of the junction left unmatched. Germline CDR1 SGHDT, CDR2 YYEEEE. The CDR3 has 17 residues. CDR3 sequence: CASVGLAGAPGSNEQFF. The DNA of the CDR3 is TGTGCCAGCGTTGGACTAGCGGGAGCCCCCGGGAGCAATGAGCAGTTCTTC.

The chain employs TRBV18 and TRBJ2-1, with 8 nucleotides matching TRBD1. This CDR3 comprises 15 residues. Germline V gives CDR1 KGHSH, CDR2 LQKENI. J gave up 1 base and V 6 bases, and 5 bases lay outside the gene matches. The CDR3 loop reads CASSAGTGSYNEQFF. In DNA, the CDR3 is TGTGCCAGCTCGGCCGGGACAGGTTCCTACAATGAGCAGTTCTTC. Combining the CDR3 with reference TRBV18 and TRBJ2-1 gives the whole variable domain NAGVMQNPRHLVRRRGQEARLRCSPMKGHSHVYWYRQLPEEGLKFMVYLQKENIIDESGMPKERFSAEFPKEGPSILRIQQVVRGDSAAYFCASSAGTGSYNEQFFGPGTRLTVL.

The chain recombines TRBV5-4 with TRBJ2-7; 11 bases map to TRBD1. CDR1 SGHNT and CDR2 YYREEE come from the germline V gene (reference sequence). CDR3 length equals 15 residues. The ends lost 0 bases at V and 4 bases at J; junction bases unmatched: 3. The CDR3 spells CASSLGGQGAYEQYF. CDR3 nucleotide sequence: TGTGCCAGCAGCTTGGGAGGACAGGGGGCGTACGAGCAGTACTTC.

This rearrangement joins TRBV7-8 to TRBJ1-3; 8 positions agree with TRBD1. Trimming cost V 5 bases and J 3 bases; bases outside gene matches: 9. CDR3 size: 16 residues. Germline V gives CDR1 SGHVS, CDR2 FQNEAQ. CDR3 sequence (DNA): TGTGCCAGCAGCCACGGACAGGGTCCTGTTGGAAACACCATATATTTT. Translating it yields CASSHGQGPVGNTIYF.

This CDR3 reads CASSVSVALTDTQYF. CDR3 bases: TGTGCCAGCAGCGTAAGTGTAGCTCTCACAGATACGCAGTATTTT. The chain links TRBV9 to TRBJ2-3; D not certain. V gave up 1 base and J gave up 2 bases, with 11 bases separating them. The CDR3 runs 15 residues. Germline CDR1 SGDLS, CDR2 YYNGEE.

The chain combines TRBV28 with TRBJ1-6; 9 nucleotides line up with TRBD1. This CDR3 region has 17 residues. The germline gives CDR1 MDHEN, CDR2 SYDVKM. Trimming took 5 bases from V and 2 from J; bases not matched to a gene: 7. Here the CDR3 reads CASSQDRGTPYNSPLHF. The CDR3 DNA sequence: TGTGCCAGCAGTCAGGACAGGGGTACTCCCTATAATTCACCCCTCCACTTT.

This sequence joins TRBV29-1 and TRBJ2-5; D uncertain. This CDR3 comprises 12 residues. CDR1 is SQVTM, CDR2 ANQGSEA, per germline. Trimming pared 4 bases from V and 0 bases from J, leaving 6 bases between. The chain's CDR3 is CSVARYQETQYF. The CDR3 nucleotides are TGCAGCGTTGCCAGGTACCAAGAGACCCAGTACTTC.

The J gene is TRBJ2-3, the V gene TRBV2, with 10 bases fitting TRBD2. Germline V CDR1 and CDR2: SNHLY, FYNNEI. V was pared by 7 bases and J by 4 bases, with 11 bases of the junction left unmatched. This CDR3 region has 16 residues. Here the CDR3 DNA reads TGTGCCAGCAAGAAGGGAGCGGGAGGGCGGGCAGATACGCAGTATTTT. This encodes CASKKGAGGRADTQYF.

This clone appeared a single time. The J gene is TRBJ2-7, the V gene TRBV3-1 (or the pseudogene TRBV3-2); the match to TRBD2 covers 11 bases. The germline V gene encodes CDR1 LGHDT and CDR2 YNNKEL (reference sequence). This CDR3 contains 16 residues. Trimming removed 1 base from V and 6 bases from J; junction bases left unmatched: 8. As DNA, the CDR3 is TGTGCCAGCAGCCAAGCTGGACTAGCGGGTGGCGGCGAGCAGTACTTC. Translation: CASSQAGLAGGGEQYF.

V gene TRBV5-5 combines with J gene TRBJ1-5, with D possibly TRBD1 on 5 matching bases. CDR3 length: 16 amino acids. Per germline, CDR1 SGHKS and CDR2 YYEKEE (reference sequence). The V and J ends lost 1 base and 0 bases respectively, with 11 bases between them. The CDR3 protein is CASSLLGGHSNQPQHF. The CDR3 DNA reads TGTGCCAGCAGCTTGTTGGGAGGACATAGCAATCAGCCCCAGCATTTT.

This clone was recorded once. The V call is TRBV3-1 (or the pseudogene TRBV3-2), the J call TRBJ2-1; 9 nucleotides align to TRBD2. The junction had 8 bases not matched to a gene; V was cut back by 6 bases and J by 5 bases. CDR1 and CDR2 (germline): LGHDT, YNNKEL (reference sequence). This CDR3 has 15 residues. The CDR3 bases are TGTGCCAGCAGGCTGACTAGCGGTAAAAACAATGAGCAGTTCTTC. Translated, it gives CASRLTSGKNNEQFF.

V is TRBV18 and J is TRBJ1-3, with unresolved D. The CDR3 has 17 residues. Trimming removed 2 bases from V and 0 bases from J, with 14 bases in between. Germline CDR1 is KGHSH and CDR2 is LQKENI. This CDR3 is CASSPALSGDSGNTIYF. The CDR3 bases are TGTGCCAGCTCACCAGCCCTGTCAGGTGACTCTGGAAACACCATATATTTT.

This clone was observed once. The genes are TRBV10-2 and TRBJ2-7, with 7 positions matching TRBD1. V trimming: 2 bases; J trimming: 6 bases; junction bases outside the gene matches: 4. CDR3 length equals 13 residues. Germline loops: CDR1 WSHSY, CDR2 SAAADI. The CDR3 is CASSEQTGSEQYF. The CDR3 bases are TGCGCCAGCAGTGAGCAGACAGGGTCCGAGCAGTACTTC.